Presented here are 21 T cell receptor beta chains from one specimen sequenced in a study of T-cell memory formation after mild COVID-19. TCRdb reprocessed the 5' RACE reads with MiXCR, giving one entry per CDR3 protein. Among about 320,000 distinct CDR3 sequences listed, roughly an eighth were seen once. Sequenced sample: PBMCs or a T cell subset sorted from them (not recorded which). Receptors originate from a man aged 18 to 30 who had mild COVID-19 (a few samples of this study predate the infection). Cell type and time point are not known.

The chain couples TRBV7-3 to TRBJ2-2; D perhaps matches TRBD1 (6 bases). The germline gives CDR1 SGHTA, CDR2 FQGTGA. V shed 4 bases and J shed 3 bases, with 15 bases lying between them. The length of the CDR3 is 16 residues. This chain's CDR3 is CASSSSTGVDTGELFF. DNA for the CDR3: TGTGCCAGCAGCTCCTCGACAGGTGTCGACACCGGGGAGCTGTTTTTT.

This chain connects TRBV5-1 to TRBJ2-7; the D gene is possibly TRBD1 (6 bases). Germline values: CDR1 SGHRS, CDR2 YFSETQ. The CDR3 length is 13 residues. Trimming shortened V by 5 bases and J by 2 bases, and 11 bases separated the two germline ends. DNA of the CDR3: TGCGCCAGCAGGACGGACAGTGCCTACGAGCAGTACTTC. Translating gives CASRTDSAYEQYF.

This sequence joins TRBV7-8 and TRBJ2-7, with D possibly TRBD2 on 5 matching bases. Trimming cost V 6 bases and J 9 bases, with 12 bases left between them. The germline CDR1 and CDR2 sequences are SGHVS and FQNEAQ. This CDR3 region has 11 residues. The chain's CDR3 is CASREGFGQYF. In DNA, the CDR3 is TGTGCCAGCAGAGAGGGATTCGGGCAGTACTTC.

This clonotype was recorded many times. The chain has TRBV7-2 and TRBJ2-3; the D is unclear. Germline CDR1 reads SGHTA; CDR2 reads FQGNSA. V shed 5 bases and J shed 0 bases, with 9 bases lying between them. This CDR3 contains 14 residues. In nucleotides, the CDR3 is TGTGCCAGCAGCCCCTCGGGTAGCACAGATACGCAGTATTTT. Translated, it gives CASSPSGSTDTQYF.

This clonotype appeared a few times. CDR3 DNA sequence: TGTGCCAGCAGTTTGGGGGTTGGCACCCAGTACTTC. It yields the protein CASSLGVGTQYF. This chain uses TRBV12-3 or TRBV12-4 with TRBJ2-5, with D possibly being TRBD1 or TRBD2 (5 bases each). The CDR3 has 12 residues. The V gene lost 3 bases and the J gene lost 8 bases, with 10 bases spanning the gap.

The chain employs TRBV12-3 or TRBV12-4 and TRBJ2-5; maybe TRBD2 (6 bases). The V end lost 6 bases, the J end lost 2 bases, and 13 bases lay between the germline ends. CDR3 size: 14 residues. In DNA form, the CDR3 reads TGTGCCAGCAGCTGGGGGGTGGCACAAGAGACCCAGTACTTC. Protein product: CASSWGVAQETQYF.

This clonotype appeared many times. V usage is TRBV20-1 and J usage is TRBJ2-7; D is uncertain. CDR1 is DFQATT and CDR2 is SNEGSKA in the germline V gene (reference sequence). This CDR3 region has 11 residues. V lost 3 bases and J lost 4, with 7 bases in between. CDR3 sequence (DNA): TGCAGTGCTAGGGGTGGTTACGAGCAGTACGTC. As protein: CSARGGYEQYV.

The chain is built from TRBV7-2 and TRBJ2-2, with D hard to call. Germline V gene lookup returns CDR1 SGHTA and CDR2 FQGNSA. V was clipped by 5 bases and J by 3 bases, with 13 bases between them. The CDR3 spans 15 residues. The CDR3 is CASSHPAGYTGELFF. CDR3 in DNA: TGTGCCAGCAGCCACCCCGCCGGGTACACCGGGGAGCTGTTTTTT.

This clonotype was observed many times. The rearrangement joins TRBV5-1 to TRBJ1-1; 9 bases map to TRBD1. Germline V CDR1 and CDR2: SGHRS, YFSETQ. This CDR3 comprises 18 residues. The J segment lost 1 base and the V segment lost 0 bases, leaving 10 bases of the junction unmatched. Here the CDR3 reads CASSLDGTGYSANTEAFF. The CDR3 nucleotides read TGCGCCAGCAGCTTGGATGGGACAGGGTATAGTGCGAACACTGAAGCTTTCTTT.

The rearrangement links TRBV6-6 to TRBJ2-1; 9 nucleotides align to TRBD1. J lost 4 bases, V lost 5 bases, and 6 bases had no gene match. The CDR3 has 15 residues. The germline CDR1 and CDR2 sequences are MNHNY and SVGAGI (reference sequence). CDR3 amino acids: CASSGRDREYNEQFF. DNA for the CDR3: TGTGCCAGCAGTGGCCGGGACAGGGAATACAATGAGCAGTTCTTC.

The V gene is TRBV2, the J gene TRBJ1-1; D call uncertain. V was shortened by 4 bases and J by 7 bases, with 16 bases between the two germline ends. The CDR3 is 14 residues long. Per germline, CDR1 SNHLY and CDR2 FYNNEI. The DNA for the CDR3 is TGTGCCAGCAGTGCGGCAGGTTTCCCAGGTGAAGCTTTCTTT. Translated: CASSAAGFPGEAFF.

This clonotype has a handful of counts. The V and J genes are TRBV29-1 and TRBJ2-2, with 9 bases aligning to TRBD1. Germline V gene data show CDR1 as SQVTM and CDR2 as ANQGSEA. V gave up 8 bases and J gave up 3 bases; unmatched junction bases: 4. The CDR3 totals 13 residues. This CDR3 is CSSRDRDTGELFF. The CDR3 DNA follows: TGCAGCTCCCGGGACAGGGACACCGGGGAGCTGTTTTTT.

This clonotype was seen at least ten times. V usage is TRBV12-3 or TRBV12-4 and J usage is TRBJ2-3, with D perhaps matching TRBD2 (6 bases). V lost 6 bases to trimming and J lost 4 bases, with 11 bases between them. The CDR3 extends over 13 amino acids. The CDR3 DNA reads as TGTGCCAGCAGCCCGGGACTGGCAGATACGCAGTATTTT. Amino acids: CASSPGLADTQYF.

The rearrangement links TRBV4-1 to TRBJ1-5; a weak D match, TRBD1 (5 bases). CDR1 and CDR2 from the germline V gene are MGHRA and YSYEKL. V was clipped by 1 base and J by 9 bases, with 19 bases between them. The CDR3 totals 16 residues. The CDR3 here is CASSQGLQGIFGPQHF. In DNA form, the CDR3 reads TGCGCCAGCAGCCAAGGTTTGCAGGGTATCTTCGGGCCCCAGCATTTT.

The chain uses TRBV7-9 and TRBJ1-1; 10 bases are shared with TRBD1. CDR1 and CDR2 (germline): SEHNR, FQNEAQ (reference sequence). Trimming took 3 bases from V and 5 from J; bases not matched to a gene: 3. This CDR3 comprises 14 residues. Here the CDR3 reads CASSFEDRGTEAFF. For the CDR3, the DNA is TGTGCCAGCAGCTTCGAGGACAGGGGGACTGAAGCTTTCTTT.

CDR3 sequence reads: CASSLKGRRNGYTF. As DNA, the CDR3 is TGTGCCAGCAGCTTAAAGGGGCGACGGAATGGCTACACCTTC. The chain uses TRBV7-9 and TRBJ1-2; weak D call: TRBD1 (5 bases). The CDR3 is 14 residues long. Germline-derived CDR1 and CDR2 are SEHNR and FQNEAQ (reference sequence). The V gene lost 2 bases and the J gene lost 6 bases, with 13 bases spanning the gap.

This clonotype was detected a few times. This chain joins TRBV6-2 or TRBV6-3 and TRBJ2-7; TRBD1 might be the D (5 bases). V lost 5 bases and J 6 bases, leaving 11 bases between the germline ends. The germline gives CDR1 MNHEY, CDR2 SVGEGT. This CDR3 comprises 12 residues. CDR3 coding DNA: TGTGCCAGCAGTCTCAGGGTTGGCGAGCAGTACGTC. This gives the protein CASSLRVGEQYV.

This clonotype was recorded a few times. This chain uses TRBV5-1 with TRBJ2-2, with 15 nucleotides matching TRBD2. The CDR3 totals 18 residues. The J segment lost 2 bases and the V segment lost 2 bases, leaving 4 bases of the junction unmatched. Germline values: CDR1 SGHRS, CDR2 YFSETQ. CDR3 nucleotides: TGCGCCAGCAGCTTCAGGACTAGCGGGGGGGTTAACACCGGGGAGCTGTTTTTT. Amino acids: CASSFRTSGGVNTGELFF.

This clonotype showed up many times. The DNA for the CDR3 is TGCGCCAGCAGCTTGGCTTTTGGCAGAAACACCGGGGAGCTGTTTTTT. It codes for CASSLAFGRNTGELFF. The rearrangement joins TRBV5-1 to TRBJ2-2, with D unresolved. With 0 bases removed from V and 2 bases from J, the gap between germline ends came to 11 bases. Germline CDR1 reads SGHRS; CDR2 reads YFSETQ. This CDR3 is 16 amino acids long. Full variable domain (remainder filled in from reference TRBV5-1 and TRBJ2-2): KAGVTQTPRYLIKTRGQQVTLSCSPISGHRSVSWYQQTPGQGLQFLFEYFSETQRNKGNFPGRFSGRQFSNSRSEMNVSTLELGDSALYLCASSLAFGRNTGELFFGEGSRLTVL.

This clonotype was seen a few times. The chain is built from TRBV5-1 and TRBJ2-1; 10 bases align to TRBD2. The CDR3 extends over 14 amino acids. The germline gives CDR1 SGHRS, CDR2 YFSETQ. V shed 4 bases, J shed 10 bases, and the junction held 8 bases outside the gene matches. The CDR3 here is CASSRVAGGLEQFF. The CDR3 coding sequence is TGCGCCAGCAGCCGCGTAGCGGGGGGCCTGGAGCAGTTCTTC.

The rearrangement joins TRBV9 to TRBJ2-3; TRBD2 matches at 9 bases. Looked up from germline, CDR1 is SGDLS and CDR2 is YYNGEE. V lost 3 bases and J lost 7; bases outside the gene matches: 12. CDR3 size: 16 residues. The CDR3 region is CASSARLAVSTNTQYF. CDR3 DNA sequence: TGTGCCAGCAGCGCGCGACTAGCGGTGAGCACGAATACGCAGTATTTT.